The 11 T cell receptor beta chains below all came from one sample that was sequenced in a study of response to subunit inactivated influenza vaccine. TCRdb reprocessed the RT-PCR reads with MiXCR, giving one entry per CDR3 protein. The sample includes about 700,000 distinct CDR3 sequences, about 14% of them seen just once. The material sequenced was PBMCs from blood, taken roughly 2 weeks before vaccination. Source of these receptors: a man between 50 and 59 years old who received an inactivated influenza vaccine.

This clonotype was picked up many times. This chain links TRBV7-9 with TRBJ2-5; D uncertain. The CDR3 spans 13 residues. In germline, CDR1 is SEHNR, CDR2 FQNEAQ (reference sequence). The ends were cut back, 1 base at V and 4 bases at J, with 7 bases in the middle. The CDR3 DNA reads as TGTGCCAGCAGCTTAGACCCGGGAGAGACCCAGTACTTC. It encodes CASSLDPGETQYF.

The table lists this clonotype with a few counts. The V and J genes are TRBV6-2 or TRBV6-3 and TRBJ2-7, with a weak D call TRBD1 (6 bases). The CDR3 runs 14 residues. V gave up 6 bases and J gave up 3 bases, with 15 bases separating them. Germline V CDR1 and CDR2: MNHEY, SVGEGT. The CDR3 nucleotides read TGTGCCAGCAGAAAAAGTGGGGGCAACTACGAGCAGTACTTC. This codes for CASRKSGGNYEQYF.

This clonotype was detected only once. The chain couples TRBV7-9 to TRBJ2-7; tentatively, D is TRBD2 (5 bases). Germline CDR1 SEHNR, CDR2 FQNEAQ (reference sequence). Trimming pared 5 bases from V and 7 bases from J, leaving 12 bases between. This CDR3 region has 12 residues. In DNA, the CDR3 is TGTGCCAGCAGCAAGGACCGAGGGGAGCAGTACTTC. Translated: CASSKDRGEQYF.

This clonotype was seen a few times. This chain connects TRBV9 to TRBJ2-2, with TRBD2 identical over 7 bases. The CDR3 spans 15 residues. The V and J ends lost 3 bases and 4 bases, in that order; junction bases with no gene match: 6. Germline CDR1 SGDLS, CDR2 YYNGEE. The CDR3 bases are TGTGCCAGCAGCGCCAGACTAGCAGTCACCGGGGAGCTGTTTTTT. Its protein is CASSARLAVTGELFF.

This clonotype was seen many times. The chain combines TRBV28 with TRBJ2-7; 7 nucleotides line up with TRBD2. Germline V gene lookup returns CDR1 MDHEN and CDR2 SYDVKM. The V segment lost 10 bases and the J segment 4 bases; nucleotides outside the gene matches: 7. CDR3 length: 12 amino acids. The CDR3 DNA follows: TGTGCCATCGGACCTAGCGGTTACGAGCAGTACTTC. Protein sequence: CAIGPSGYEQYF.

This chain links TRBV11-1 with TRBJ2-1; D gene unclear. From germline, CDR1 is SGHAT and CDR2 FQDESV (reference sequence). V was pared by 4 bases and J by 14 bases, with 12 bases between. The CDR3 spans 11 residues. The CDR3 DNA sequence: TGTGCCAGCAGCTCCGTCGGTTCTAAGTTCTTC. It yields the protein CASSSVGSKFF.

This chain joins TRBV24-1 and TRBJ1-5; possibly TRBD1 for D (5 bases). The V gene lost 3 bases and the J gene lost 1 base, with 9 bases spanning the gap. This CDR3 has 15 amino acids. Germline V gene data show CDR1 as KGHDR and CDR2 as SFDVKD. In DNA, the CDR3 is TGTGCCACCAGTGATCGGGACTCCAGCAATCAGCCCCAGCATTTT. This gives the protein CATSDRDSSNQPQHF.

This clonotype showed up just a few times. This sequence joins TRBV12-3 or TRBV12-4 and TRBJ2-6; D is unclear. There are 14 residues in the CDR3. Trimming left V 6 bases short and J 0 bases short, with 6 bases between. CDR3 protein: CASRRYSGANVLTF. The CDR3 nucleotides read TGTGCCAGCAGACGGTACTCTGGGGCCAACGTCCTGACTTTC.

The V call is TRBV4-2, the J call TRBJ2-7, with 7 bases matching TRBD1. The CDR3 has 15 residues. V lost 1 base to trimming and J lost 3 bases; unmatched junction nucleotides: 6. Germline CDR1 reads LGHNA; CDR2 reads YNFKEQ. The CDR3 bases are TGTGCCAGCAGCCAAGGAACCGGGACAGTCTACGAGCAGTACTTC. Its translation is CASSQGTGTVYEQYF.

CDR3 amino acids: CASSVLERGGPEQFF. The CDR3 bases are TGTGCCAGCAGCGTACTAGAGCGGGGGGGCCCTGAGCAGTTCTTC. The J gene is TRBJ2-1, the V gene TRBV9, with 10 bases aligning to TRBD2. The V and J ends lost 1 base and 9 bases, in that order; junction bases with no gene match: 7. In germline, CDR1 is SGDLS, CDR2 YYNGEE. The CDR3 is 15 residues long.

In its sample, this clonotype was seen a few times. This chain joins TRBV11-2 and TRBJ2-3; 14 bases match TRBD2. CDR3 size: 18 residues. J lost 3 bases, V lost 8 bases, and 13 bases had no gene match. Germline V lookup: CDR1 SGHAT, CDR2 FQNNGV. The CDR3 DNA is TGTGCCAGCTTTCCCCTGGGACTAGCGGGAGTTCATACAGATACGCAGTATTTT. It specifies CASFPLGLAGVHTDTQYF.